This TCR beta chain was captured by sequencing in a study of blood T cell repertoires in COVID-19. Study summary: T cells, B-cell-depleted T cells, or PBMCs provided the cDNA or gDNA that served as material.

Authors' data handling: Nucleated cell number was recorded as an estimate derived from reference gene primer amplification. Sequencing was performed with immunoSEQ multiplex PCR; in TCRdb, only in-frame clones are kept and a portion is missing. Clone size and the V and J calls come from that table; the DNA yielded D and trimming. Of 200,000 to 250,000 clones listed, approximately 90% are singletons. Germline V gene lookup returns CDR1 SGHNT and CDR2 YYREEE (reference sequence). The V segment lost 3 bases and the J segment 8 bases; nucleotides outside the gene matches: 12. The CDR3 runs to 15 residues. Clinical history as reported by participants underpinned cohort assignment. Exposed volunteers were people who met a COVID-19 case within 2 weeks before study entry.

Sequencing was carried out using PBMCs or T cells enriched from blood (not recorded which). The sequence was obtained from a man aged 45-60 years who had been exposed to COVID-19. The chain uses TRBV5-4 and TRBJ1-2; 8 bases are shared with TRBD1. In DNA form, the CDR3 reads TGTGCCAGCAGCTCGCAGACAGGGGCCGTCAGGGGCTACACCTTC. As protein: CASSSQTGAVRGYTF.